Below, 7 T cell receptor beta chains from the same sample are listed, as sequenced in a study of shared clonotypes between healthy human individuals. Using immunoSEQ multiplex PCR, the repertoire was profiled, and TCRdb retains in-frame clones only, with some absent. This sample has 2 million or so clones, with roughly 94% found just once. The sequenced sample consisted of naive CD4+ T cells sorted from blood. This sample's subset: CD45RA+ positively selected. These receptors originate from a man aged 18 to 29 in good health.

Comments on this clone: At the DNA level, this CDR3 is encoded by other sequences in the same sample as well. The genes are TRBV30 and TRBJ2-3, with 7 nucleotides matching TRBD2. The CDR3 loop spans 14 amino acids. V dropped 2 bases and J dropped 3; count of bases not matched to a gene: 5. Germline CDR1 and CDR2: GTSNPN and SVGIG (reference sequence). CDR3 region: CAWSLGGPTDTQYF. CDR3 DNA: TGTGCCTGGAGTCTGGGAGGGCCGACAGATACGCAGTATTTT.

V is TRBV28 and J is TRBJ1-1, with no clear D. Per germline, CDR1 MDHEN and CDR2 SYDVKM. The length of the CDR3 is 13 residues. The V gene lost 2 bases and the J gene lost 2 bases, with 6 bases spanning the gap. The CDR3 reads CASSLVANTEAFF. CDR3 DNA sequence: TGTGCCAGCAGTTTAGTAGCTAACACTGAAGCTTTCTTT. Full variable domain (outside the CDR3, taken from reference TRBV28 and TRBJ1-1): DVKVTQSSRYLVKRTGEKVFLECVQDMDHENMFWYRQDPGLGLRLIYFSYDVKMKEKGDIPEGYSVSREKKERFSLILESASTNQTSMYLCASSLVANTEAFFGQGTRLTVV.

This chain uses TRBV2 with TRBJ2-5; unclear D gene. Trimming took off 6 bases at V and 0 bases at J, with 8 bases between the two ends. This CDR3 has 13 amino acids. Per the germline V gene, CDR1 is SNHLY and CDR2 is FYNNEI. CDR3 bases: TGTGCCAGCAGCCCAGAGTACCAAGAGACCCAGTACTTC. Residues: CASSPEYQETQYF.

On this clone: Other DNA sequences in this specimen translate into the identical CDR3. V usage is TRBV28 and J usage is TRBJ1-5; 7 bases agree with TRBD1. Germline CDR1 and CDR2: MDHEN and SYDVKM. This CDR3 has 16 residues. Trimming at V came to 3 bases and at J to 3 bases, leaving 8 bases not matched to a gene. CDR3 in DNA: TGTGCCAGCAGTTTCGGGGGCAGGGGGTCCAATCAGCCCCAGCATTTT. Amino acid sequence: CASSFGGRGSNQPQHF.

V and J are TRBV5-4 and TRBJ1-6; D ambiguous. The germline V gene encodes CDR1 SGHNT and CDR2 YYREEE (reference sequence). Trimming left V 5 bases short and J 7 bases short, with 13 bases between. The CDR3 totals 14 residues. CDR3: CASRPQELNSPLHF. CDR3 sequence (DNA): TGTGCCAGCAGGCCTCAGGAACTCAATTCACCCCTCCACTTT.

The chain uses TRBV2 and TRBJ2-1, with 12 bases identical to TRBD2. The CDR3 runs to 16 residues. Per the germline V gene, CDR1 is SNHLY and CDR2 is FYNNEI. The V gene end was trimmed by 6 bases and the J gene end by 7 bases; junction bases not matched to a gene: 10. The CDR3 loop reads CASSLRLAGGINEQFF. The CDR3 coding sequence is TGTGCCAGCAGCTTAAGGCTAGCGGGAGGGATAAATGAGCAGTTCTTC.

The chain is built from TRBV7-2 and TRBJ2-7, with TRBD2 identical over 8 bases. J gave up 6 bases and V 2 bases, and 18 bases lay outside the gene matches. CDR1 is SGHTA and CDR2 is FQGNSA in the germline V gene. This CDR3 spans 18 amino acids. CDR3 sequence: CASSLTVYVLAGSSEQYF. CDR3 coding DNA: TGTGCCAGCAGCTTAACTGTTTACGTGCTAGCGGGTTCTAGCGAGCAGTACTTC.